This T cell receptor beta chain emerged from a study of regulatory T cells in long-lasting Graves disease. Overall study findings and caveats: Analysis covered peripheral blood alone, not thyroid tissue.

This clonotype was observed at least ten times. Antigen specificity is unknown. The CDR3 is 15 residues long. V dropped 4 bases and J dropped 6; count of bases not matched to a gene: 9. Germline V gene lookup returns CDR1 SNHLY and CDR2 FYNNEI. Arm-PCR of CDR3 regions and iRepertoire HTBI primers were used to build TCR beta libraries. TCRdb processed the multiplex PCR reads anew with MiXCR; each CDR3 protein has one entry. The sample holds about 440,000 distinct CDR3 sequences, about 15% seen once. Time point specified: newly diagnosed GD, antithyroid drugs for less than 3 months. RNA isolated from PBMCs was used to make the TCR library. Blood from the periphery, about 9 milliliters in all, was drawn into EDTA tubes. These data were also filed under a second study, of T cells in Graves' hyperthyroidism and ophthalmopathy. Per that study: Researchers defined stable Graves' hyperthyroidism as no ophthalmopathy progression within 18 months. Appearing also in blood were most of the thyroid clonotypes expanded above 0.001.

This TCR came from a woman in her twenties or thirties with Graves disease. This chain connects TRBV2 to TRBJ2-1, with TRBD2 matching 7 bases. The sequenced sample was peripheral blood mononuclear cells (PBMCs), obtained at new diagnosis, from a patient treated with antithyroid drugs. CDR3 in amino acids: CASSVEGGPRNEQFF. In DNA form, the CDR3 reads TGTGCCAGCAGTGTAGAGGGAGGGCCCCGCAATGAGCAGTTCTTC.